The 20 T cell receptor beta chains below all came from one sample that was sequenced in a study of T-cell memory formation after mild COVID-19. TCRdb ran MiXCR on the 5' RACE reads and lists one entry per CDR3 protein. The table has roughly 110,000 distinct CDR3 sequences, about 18% seen once; the top ten hold 25% to 30%. The sequenced sample consisted of PBMCs or a T cell subset sorted from them (not recorded which). These receptor sequences come from an adult woman who had mild COVID-19 (a few samples of this study predate the infection). Cell type and time point are not known.

This clonotype was found many times. The chain recombines TRBV11-3 with TRBJ2-7; D unresolved. The V gene's germline CDR1 is SGHNT and CDR2 YENEEA. Trimming removed 3 bases at V and 2 bases at J, with 2 bases between. The CDR3 is 11 amino acids. Here the CDR3 reads CASSFAYEQYF. In DNA form, the CDR3 reads TGTGCCAGCAGCTTTGCCTACGAGCAGTACTTC.

The chain has TRBV7-9 and TRBJ2-1, with 8 bases that match TRBD2. CDR3 length: 14 amino acids. Germline lookup yields CDR1 SEHNR and CDR2 FQNEAQ (reference sequence). V shed 6 bases and J 6 bases; nucleotides not matched to a gene: 7. The CDR3 bases are TGTGCCAGCAGTTCTAGCGGGCGAATCAATGAGCAGTTCTTC. This sequence encodes CASSSSGRINEQFF.

This clonotype was seen at least ten times. The rearrangement joins TRBV7-9 to TRBJ2-7, with no clear D. This CDR3 is 13 amino acids long. Trimming cost V 5 bases and J 2 bases, with 10 bases left between them. Looked up from germline, CDR1 is SEHNR and CDR2 is FQNEAQ (reference sequence). The CDR3 loop reads CASSPLVPYEQYF. CDR3 DNA sequence: TGTGCCAGCAGCCCATTGGTACCCTACGAGCAGTACTTC.

This chain links TRBV7-9 with TRBJ2-5, with D uncertain. Per the germline V gene, CDR1 is SEHNR and CDR2 is FQNEAQ (reference sequence). Trimming cost V 3 bases and J 1 base, with 6 bases left between them. The CDR3 has 13 residues. The CDR3 is CASSFSLQETQYF. CDR3 DNA sequence: TGTGCCAGCAGCTTTTCCCTCCAAGAGACCCAGTACTTC.

This clonotype was seen a handful of times. V gene TRBV7-9 combines with J gene TRBJ2-7; D might be TRBD2 (5 bases). The V end was cut by 3 bases, the J end by 0 bases, with 15 bases between. The CDR3 has 16 amino acids. Germline V gene sequence: CDR1 SEHNR, CDR2 FQNEAQ (reference sequence). The CDR3 DNA is TGTGCCAGCAGCTTGAACCGAGGGCTGAGCTCCTACGAGCAGTACTTC. Amino acids: CASSLNRGLSSYEQYF.

Many counts were recorded for this clonotype. The rearrangement links TRBV7-9 to TRBJ2-2, with a tentative D call TRBD2 (6 bases). There are 17 residues in the CDR3. Germline V gene data show CDR1 as SEHNR and CDR2 as FQNEAQ (reference sequence). Trimming took 5 bases from V and 0 from J, leaving 16 bases between them. CDR3 nucleotide sequence: TGTGCCAGCAGCGGGCTAGCGAAAAGACCGAACACCGGGGAGCTGTTTTTT. Protein: CASSGLAKRPNTGELFF. Variable domain in full (rest from reference TRBV7-9 and TRBJ2-2): DTGVSQNPRHKITKRGQNVTFRCDPISEHNRLYWYRQTLGQGPEFLTYFQNEAQLEKSRLLSDRFSAERPKGSFSTLEIQRTEQGDSAMYLCASSGLAKRPNTGELFFGEGSRLTVL.

V usage is TRBV6-5 and J usage is TRBJ2-1; D uncertain. V lost 5 bases to trimming and J lost 1 base, with 12 bases between them. CDR3 length equals 15 residues. The germline V gene encodes CDR1 MNHEY and CDR2 SVGAGI. CDR3 sequence reads: CASSTDLASYNEQFF. The DNA for the CDR3 is TGTGCCAGCAGTACGGACCTTGCATCCTACAATGAGCAGTTCTTC.

This clonotype has more than one count but fewer than ten. The V gene is TRBV27, the J gene TRBJ2-3; D is undetermined. V was cut by 3 bases and J by 1 base, with 8 bases left in between. The CDR3 has 14 amino acids. Germline V gene sequence: CDR1 MNHEY, CDR2 SMNVEV (reference sequence). CDR3 in amino acids: CASSLFSGTDTQYF. CDR3 bases: TGTGCCAGCAGTTTGTTCTCAGGCACAGATACGCAGTATTTT.

This chain uses TRBV27 with TRBJ2-1, with 12 bases identical to TRBD1. J lost 6 bases, V lost 8 bases, and 8 bases had no gene match. Germline loops: CDR1 MNHEY, CDR2 SMNVEV (reference sequence). The CDR3 contains 15 residues. Here the CDR3 reads CASGAGQGAGNEQFF. The CDR3 nucleotides are TGTGCCAGCGGGGCGGGACAGGGGGCGGGCAATGAGCAGTTCTTC.

This clonotype was detected a few times. CDR3 sequence reads: CASSFDAPSRDTEAFF. The DNA of the CDR3 is TGTGCCAGCAGCTTCGACGCACCATCTAGGGACACTGAAGCTTTCTTT. The chain is built from TRBV7-2 and TRBJ1-1; no clear D. The V end lost 3 bases, the J end lost 3 bases, and 17 bases lay between the germline ends. CDR3 length: 16 residues. CDR1 is SGHTA, CDR2 FQGNSA, per germline.

There are a few counts of this clonotype. V is TRBV20-1 and J is TRBJ2-3; 7 bases agree with TRBD2. Germline V lookup: CDR1 DFQATT, CDR2 SNEGSKA (reference sequence). This CDR3 spans 19 amino acids. V lost 0 bases, J lost 2 bases, and 17 bases stayed unmatched. The CDR3 loop reads CSAREYGPGRLAVTDTQYF. In nucleotides, the CDR3 is TGCAGTGCTAGAGAGTACGGCCCCGGTAGGCTAGCGGTCACAGATACGCAGTATTTT.

This clonotype was counted a few times. The V and J genes are TRBV27 and TRBJ2-5, with D tentatively TRBD1 (5 bases). Trimming shortened V by 7 bases and J by 2 bases, and 14 bases separated the two germline ends. Germline loops: CDR1 MNHEY, CDR2 SMNVEV (reference sequence). The CDR3 contains 14 residues. The CDR3 spells CASITRAGQETQYF. DNA for the CDR3: TGTGCCAGCATTACCAGGGCCGGGCAAGAGACCCAGTACTTC.

The chain combines TRBV5-6 with TRBJ2-1, with D perhaps TRBD1 (8 bases). From germline, CDR1 is SGHDT and CDR2 YYEEEE. V lost 4 bases to trimming and J lost 5 bases, with 16 bases between them. The CDR3 spans 15 residues. The CDR3 DNA follows: TGTGCCAGCAGCAACAGGGGGGGTCAGGACAATGAGCAGTTCTTC. This encodes CASSNRGGQDNEQFF.

This clonotype was observed a handful of times. The chain recombines TRBV5-1 with TRBJ2-1; D gene ambiguous. The CDR3 covers 11 residues. Trimming pared 4 bases from V and 9 bases from J, leaving 8 bases between. Germline CDR1 and CDR2: SGHRS and YFSETQ. The chain's CDR3 is CASSLDLEQFF. The DNA for the CDR3 is TGCGCCAGCAGCCTTGACCTTGAGCAGTTCTTC.

In its sample, this clonotype was seen a few times. The V and J genes are TRBV20-1 and TRBJ2-7, with 8 bases matching TRBD1. The ends lost 2 bases at V and 5 bases at J; junction bases unmatched: 11. The germline V gene has CDR1 DFQATT and CDR2 SNEGSKA (reference sequence). This CDR3 region has 15 residues. The DNA of the CDR3 is TGCAGTGCTAGAAGGTCAGGGGGCGACTCGGACGAGCAGTACTTC. It encodes CSARRSGGDSDEQYF.

The V call is TRBV13, the J call TRBJ1-2; 8 bases align to TRBD1. CDR3 length: 16 amino acids. V was clipped by 1 base and J by 4 bases; unmatched bases: 8. Germline loops: CDR1 PRHDT, CDR2 FYEKMQ (reference sequence). In nucleotides, the CDR3 is TGTGCCAGCAGCTTAGATGGACAGGGAGGCTCCTATGGCTACACCTTC. The encoded protein is CASSLDGQGGSYGYTF.

This clonotype was picked up many times. V and J are TRBV7-2 and TRBJ2-5, with 7 bases matching TRBD1. The CDR3 runs to 14 residues. The ends lost 5 bases at V and 5 bases at J; junction bases unmatched: 8. Germline V gene data show CDR1 as SGHTA and CDR2 as FQGNSA. CDR3 DNA: TGTGCCAGCAGCCCTGGGACAGTCGTTGAGACCCAGTACTTC. This gives the protein CASSPGTVVETQYF.

The CDR3 is CATMGNTQYF. The CDR3 DNA sequence: TGTGCCACGATGGGGAATACGCAGTATTTT. The chain joins TRBV11-2 to TRBJ2-3; D remains unclear. Germline CDR1 SGHAT, CDR2 FQNNGV. The CDR3 contains 10 residues. V was trimmed by 10 bases and J by 7 bases, leaving 9 bases between them.

The rearrangement joins TRBV20-1 to TRBJ2-3, with D possibly being TRBD1 or TRBD2 (5 bases each). CDR1 is DFQATT and CDR2 is SNEGSKA in the germline V gene (reference sequence). V was shortened by 4 bases and J by 5 bases, with 13 bases between the two germline ends. This CDR3 contains 13 residues. CDR3 DNA sequence: TGCAGTGCTAATCGAGGGGTTCGAGATACGCAGTATTTT. Its translation is CSANRGVRDTQYF.

This clonotype was counted only a few times. The chain uses TRBV15 and TRBJ2-7, with TRBD1 identical over 7 bases. Germline CDR1 is LNHNV and CDR2 is YYDKDF (reference sequence). V was pared by 5 bases and J by 6 bases, with 4 bases of the junction left unmatched. This CDR3 contains 12 residues. The CDR3 sequence is CATSLDRAEQYF. CDR3 coding DNA: TGTGCCACCAGCCTAGACAGGGCCGAGCAGTACTTC.